The clone carrying this TCR beta chain was detected ten times or more. Antigen unknown. These data originate in a study of metastatic and nonmetastatic thyroid tumors. Study context: Repertoire comparisons spanned blood and tumor or nodule tissue from malignant and benign thyroid patients.

The CDR3 extends over 15 amino acids. Trimming shortened V by 0 bases and J by 1 base, and 12 bases separated the two germline ends. CDR1 is DFQATT, CDR2 SNEGSKA, per germline (reference sequence). None of the patients had undergone any treatment ahead of thyroid surgery. Original processing methods: A classifier for distant metastasis in papillary thyroid cancer was constructed using CDR3 differences observed across clinicopathological groups. With MiXCR, TCRdb reprocessed the PCR reads. The V and J calls shown here were made by TCRdb, not taken from the authors' results. There are around 23,000 clones in the sample; approximately 14% occur only once, and more than 12% lies in the top ten. Study-wide findings and caveats: Within blood and tumor, benign nodules reportedly had significantly lower TCR beta diversity than malignant thyroid tumors did.

The sequenced sample was tumor tissue. The source of this sequence is a female donor with papillary thyroid cancer or a benign thyroid nodule (not recorded which). Some clones in this sample may be carry-over from other donors' samples. The chain combines TRBV20-1 with TRBJ2-5, with D maybe TRBD2 (5 bases). The CDR3 DNA reads as TGCAGTGCTAGAGATCCGACGGGGATCCAAGAGACCCAGTACTTC. This translates into CSARDPTGIQETQYF.